This TCR beta chain was recovered during a study of blood T cell repertoires in COVID-19. Across the study: Acute-phase and convalescent COVID-19 samples originated in the United States, Italy and Spain. Nucleic acid was either cDNA or gDNA, and it came from T cells, B-cell-depleted T cells, or PBMCs.

In the authors' methods: From reference gene primer amplification, estimates of nucleated cell counts were derived. The repertoire was sequenced with immunoSEQ multiplex PCR; TCRdb's copy has only in-frame clones and lacks some. The DNA was the basis for D and trimming; V, J and clone size are from that table. The data contain about 400,000 clones, around 84% of them singletons. The CDR3 covers 15 residues. CDR1 MNHEY and CDR2 SVGAGI come from the germline V gene. With 4 bases clipped from V and 14 bases from J, the junction kept 12 bases outside the gene matches. Ten or more counts support this clone.

Sequencing was carried out using peripheral blood. This clonotype was obtained from a human donor in a cohort sampled during active COVID-19. This chain joins TRBV6-5 and TRBJ1-6; 9 nucleotides agree with TRBD1. The DNA of the CDR3 is TGTGCCAGCAGTTCGGGACAGGGCACTGAAAAGGCCCTCCACTTT. As protein: CASSSGQGTEKALHF.